The rows below give T cell receptor beta chains drawn from one sample of a study of blood T cell repertoires in COVID-19. This table comes from immunoSEQ multiplex PCR, and its TCRdb copy is limited to in-frame clones, with some not included. The sample records roughly 250,000 clones, 82% being singletons. The sample comprised peripheral blood. The receptors stem from a woman aged 60-75 years with active or convalescent COVID-19. Both conserved end residues are part of each CDR3. Fields, in order: CDR3 length, J gene, V gene, D gene, clone size, CDR3 DNA, CDR3 protein. The D gene is left open where the match is weak. Not every row has a clone size; where given, it reads once, few, many or a size class.

14 | TRBJ1-5 | TRBV11-2 | . | few | TGTGCCAGCAGCTCGACAATTGAGGGTCAGCCCCAGCATTTT | CASSSTIEGQPQHF
13 | TRBJ1-2 | TRBV7-2 | TRBD1 | . | TGTGCCAGCAGCAGGGACAGGGTCTATGGCTACACCTTC | CASSRDRVYGYTF
12 | TRBJ1-5 | TRBV21-1 | . | . | TGTGCCAGCAGCAAAATAAGGGGGCCCCAGCATTTT | CASSKIRGPQHF
15 | TRBJ1-4 | TRBV2 | . | . | TGTGCCAGCAGTACAAGGACGGCTCTGGGGGGAAAACTGTTTTTT | CASSTRTALGGKLFF
13 | TRBJ1-2 | TRBV10-3 | . | . | TGTGCCATCAGTGTACAGGGAAACTATGGCTACACCTTC | CAISVQGNYGYTF
12 | TRBJ1-5 | TRBV19 | . | . | TGTGCCAGTGGAGGGTTTGGTCAGCCCCAGCATTTT | CASGGFGQPQHF
16 | TRBJ1-6 | TRBV6-6 | . | . | TGTGCCAGCAGTTTTCAGGGAACGGGTCAGGGTTCACCCCTCCACTTT | CASSFQGTGQGSPLHF
14 | TRBJ2-3 | TRBV29-1 | TRBD2 | . | TGCAGCACCCAGACTAGCGGGGGGGCAGATACGCAGTATTTT | CSTQTSGGADTQYF
14 | TRBJ1-1 | TRBV7-2 | TRBD1 | . | TGTGCCAGCAGCTGGAACCGACAGGGGAGGGAAGCTTTCTTT | CASSWNRQGREAFF
14 | TRBJ1-6 | TRBV7-9 | . | . | TGTGCCAGCAGCTCAATGGGAGGGAATTCACCCCTCCACTTT | CASSSMGGNSPLHF
13 | TRBJ2-7 | TRBV30 | . | few | TGTGCCTGGAGCTGGGACACCTCTACGAATGGGTACTTC | CAWSWDTSTNGYF
15 | TRBJ1-6 | TRBV4-1 | . | . | TGCGCCAGCAGCCCCGGACAGAGGAATAATTCACCCCTCCACTTT | CASSPGQRNNSPLHF
16 | TRBJ1-1 | TRBV5-1 | TRBD1 | . | TGCGCCAGCAGCGCCGGGACAGGGGGCTTGGGCATTGAAGCTTTCTTT | CASSAGTGGLGIEAFF
15 | TRBJ1-1 | TRBV7-3 | TRBD1 | . | TGTGCCAGCAGGCTAACCGGGACAGAGAACACTGAAGCTTTCTTT | CASRLTGTENTEAFF
15 | TRBJ2-5 | TRBV5-1 | TRBD1 | . | TGCGCCAGCAGCTTCGGACAGGGGTATCAAGAGACCCAGTACTTC | CASSFGQGYQETQYF